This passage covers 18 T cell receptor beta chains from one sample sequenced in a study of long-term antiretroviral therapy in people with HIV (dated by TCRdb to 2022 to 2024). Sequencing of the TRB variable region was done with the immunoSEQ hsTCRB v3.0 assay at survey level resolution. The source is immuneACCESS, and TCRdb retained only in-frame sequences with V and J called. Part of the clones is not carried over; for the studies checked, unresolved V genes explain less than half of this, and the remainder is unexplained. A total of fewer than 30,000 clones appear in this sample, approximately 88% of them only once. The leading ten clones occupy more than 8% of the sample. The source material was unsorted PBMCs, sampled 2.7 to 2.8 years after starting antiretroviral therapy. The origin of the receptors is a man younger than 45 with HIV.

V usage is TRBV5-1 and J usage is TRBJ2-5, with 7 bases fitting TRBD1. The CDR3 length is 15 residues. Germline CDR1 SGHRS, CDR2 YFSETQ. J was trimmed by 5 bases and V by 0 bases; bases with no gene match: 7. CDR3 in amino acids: CASSLGTGPLETQYF. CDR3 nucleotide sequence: TGCGCCAGCAGCTTGGGGACAGGTCCCCTGGAGACCCAGTACTTC.

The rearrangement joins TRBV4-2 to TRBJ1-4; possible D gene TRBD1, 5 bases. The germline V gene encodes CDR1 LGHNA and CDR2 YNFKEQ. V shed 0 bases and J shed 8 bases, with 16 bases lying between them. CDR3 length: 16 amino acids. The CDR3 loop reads CASSQDRQRLEEKLFF. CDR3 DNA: TGTGCCAGCAGCCAAGATAGACAGAGACTAGAAGAAAAACTGTTTTTT.

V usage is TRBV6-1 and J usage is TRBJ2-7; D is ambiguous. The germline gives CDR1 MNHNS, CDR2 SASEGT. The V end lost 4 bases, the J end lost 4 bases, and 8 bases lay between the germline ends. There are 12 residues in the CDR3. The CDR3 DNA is TGTGCCAGCAGTGTTTCCGGGTACGAGCAGTACTTC. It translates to CASSVSGYEQYF.

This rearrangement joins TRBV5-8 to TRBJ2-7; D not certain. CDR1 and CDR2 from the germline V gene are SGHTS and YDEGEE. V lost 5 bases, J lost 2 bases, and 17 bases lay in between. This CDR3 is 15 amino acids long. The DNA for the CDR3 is TGTGCCAGCAGTTTGATTCAGTTCGTTACCTACGAGCAGTACTTC. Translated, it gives CASSLIQFVTYEQYF.

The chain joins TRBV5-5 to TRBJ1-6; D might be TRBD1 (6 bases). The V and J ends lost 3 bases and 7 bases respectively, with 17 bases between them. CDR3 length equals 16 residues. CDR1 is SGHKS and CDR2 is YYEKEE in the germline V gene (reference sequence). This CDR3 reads CASSYAGVQGNSPLHF. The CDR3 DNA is TGTGCCAGCAGCTATGCAGGGGTACAAGGAAATTCACCCCTCCACTTT.

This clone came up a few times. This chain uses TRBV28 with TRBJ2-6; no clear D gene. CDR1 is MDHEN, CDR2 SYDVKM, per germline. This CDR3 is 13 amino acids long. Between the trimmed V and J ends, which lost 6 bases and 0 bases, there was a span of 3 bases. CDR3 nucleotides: TGTGCCAGCAGGAGCTCTGGGGCCAACGTCCTGACTTTC. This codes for CASRSSGANVLTF.

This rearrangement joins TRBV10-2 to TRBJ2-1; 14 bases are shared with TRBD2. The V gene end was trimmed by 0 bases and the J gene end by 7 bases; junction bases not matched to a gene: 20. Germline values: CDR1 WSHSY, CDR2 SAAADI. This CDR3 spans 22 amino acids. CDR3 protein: CASSESRKTSGRAAARLNEQFF. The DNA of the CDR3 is TGCGCCAGCAGTGAGTCGCGGAAGACTAGCGGGAGGGCGGCGGCTAGGCTGAATGAGCAGTTCTTC.

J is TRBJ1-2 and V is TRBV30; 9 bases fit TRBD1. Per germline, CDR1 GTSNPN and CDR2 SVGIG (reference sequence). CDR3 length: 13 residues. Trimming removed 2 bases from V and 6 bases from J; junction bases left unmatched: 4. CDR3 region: CAWSTGGLNGYTF. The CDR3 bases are TGTGCCTGGAGTACAGGGGGCTTAAATGGCTACACCTTC.

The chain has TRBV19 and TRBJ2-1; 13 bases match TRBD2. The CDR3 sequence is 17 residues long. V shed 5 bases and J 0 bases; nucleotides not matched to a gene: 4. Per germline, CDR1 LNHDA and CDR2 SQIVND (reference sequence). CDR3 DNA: TGTGCCAGTAGTCCTCGGACTAGCGGGAGCTCCTACAATGAGCAGTTCTTC. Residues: CASSPRTSGSSYNEQFF.

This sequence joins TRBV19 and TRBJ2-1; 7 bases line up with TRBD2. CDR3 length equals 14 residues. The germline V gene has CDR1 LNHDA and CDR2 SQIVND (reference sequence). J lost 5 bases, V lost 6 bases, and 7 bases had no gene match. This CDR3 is CASRDQRDHNEQFF. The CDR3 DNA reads TGTGCCAGTAGGGACCAGCGGGACCACAATGAGCAGTTCTTC.

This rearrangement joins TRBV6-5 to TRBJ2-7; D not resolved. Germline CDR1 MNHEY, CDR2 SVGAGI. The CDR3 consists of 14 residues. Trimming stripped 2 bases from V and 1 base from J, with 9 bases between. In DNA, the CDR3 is TGTGCCAGCAGTTACGGTGCTCTTTCCTACGAGCAGTACTTC. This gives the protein CASSYGALSYEQYF.

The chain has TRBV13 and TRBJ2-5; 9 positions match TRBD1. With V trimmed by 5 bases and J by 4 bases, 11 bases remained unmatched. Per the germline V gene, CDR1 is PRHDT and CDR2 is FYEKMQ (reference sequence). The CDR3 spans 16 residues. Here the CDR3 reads CASSRGTGSNIETQYF. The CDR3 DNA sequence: TGTGCCAGCAGCCGCGGGACAGGGTCTAATATAGAGACCCAGTACTTC.

The CDR3 DNA reads TGTGCCAGCAGGGGACTAGGGGCCTACAATGAGCAGTTCTTC. The encoded protein is CASRGLGAYNEQFF. The genes are TRBV6-5 and TRBJ2-1; the match to TRBD2 covers 8 bases. Trimming at V came to 6 bases and at J to 2 bases, leaving 3 bases not matched to a gene. The CDR3 runs 14 residues. Germline V gene lookup returns CDR1 MNHEY and CDR2 SVGAGI.

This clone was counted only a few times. Written as DNA, the CDR3 is TGTGCCAGCAGGGACATAAGCAATCAGCCCCAGCATTTT. This translates into CASRDISNQPQHF. This chain links TRBV6-1 with TRBJ1-5; TRBD1 might be the D (5 bases). Germline CDR1 MNHNS, CDR2 SASEGT. V lost 6 bases, J lost 1 base, and 7 bases lay in between. The CDR3 extends over 13 amino acids.

The CDR3 bases are TGCGCCAGCAGTGAGCACCCGCGGGAGGGCAACACCGGGGAGCTGTTTTTT. Residues: CASSEHPREGNTGELFF. The J gene is TRBJ2-2, the V gene TRBV10-1, with 9 bases matching TRBD2. V lost 2 bases, J lost 2 bases, and 6 bases stayed unmatched. The germline gives CDR1 WNHNN, CDR2 SYGVQD (reference sequence). The CDR3 covers 17 residues.

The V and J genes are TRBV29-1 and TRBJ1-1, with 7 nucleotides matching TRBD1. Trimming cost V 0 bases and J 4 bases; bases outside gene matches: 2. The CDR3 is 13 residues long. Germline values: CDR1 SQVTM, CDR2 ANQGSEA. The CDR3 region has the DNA TGCAGCGTTGAAGAACAGGGGAGCACTGAAGCTTTCTTT. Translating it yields CSVEEQGSTEAFF.

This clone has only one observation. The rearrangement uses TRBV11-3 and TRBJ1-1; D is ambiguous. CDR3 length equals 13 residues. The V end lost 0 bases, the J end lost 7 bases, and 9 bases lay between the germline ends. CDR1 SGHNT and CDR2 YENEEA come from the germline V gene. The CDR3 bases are TGTGCCAGCAGCTTAGAGGCAGGCTTTGAAGCTTTCTTT. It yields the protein CASSLEAGFEAFF.

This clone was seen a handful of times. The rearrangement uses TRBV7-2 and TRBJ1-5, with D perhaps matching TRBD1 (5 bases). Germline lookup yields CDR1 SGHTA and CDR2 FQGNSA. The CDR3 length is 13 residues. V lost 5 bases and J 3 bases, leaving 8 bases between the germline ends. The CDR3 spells CASSLGTNQPQHF. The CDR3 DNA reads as TGTGCCAGCAGCCTGGGGACCAATCAGCCCCAGCATTTT.